The source of this TCR beta chain is a study of blood T cell repertoires in COVID-19. Study as a whole: The samples span acute and convalescent COVID-19 from the United States, Italy and Spain. Nucleic acid was either cDNA or gDNA, and it came from T cells, B-cell-depleted T cells, or PBMCs.

Per the original data handling: The assay estimated nucleated cells by amplifying reference gene primers. Repertoires were generated with immunoSEQ multiplex PCR, while TCRdb's copy carries only in-frame clones and drops some. V and J calls and clone size are those listed in that table; D and trimming were worked out from the DNA. The table shows 70,000 to 75,000 clones, with around four fifths occurring only once. This CDR3 spans 16 amino acids. Germline assignment: CDR1 KGHDR and CDR2 SFDVKD. V was clipped by 7 bases and J by 0 bases; unmatched bases: 5. Sequenced input: peripheral blood. This receptor was taken from a woman aged 60-70 years with acute or convalescent COVID-19. The J gene is TRBJ1-5, the V gene TRBV24-1; 10 bases align to TRBD1. CDR3 DNA sequence: TGTGCCACCAGGGACAGGGGGGGCTTTAGCAATCAGCCCCAGCATTTT. It is translated as CATRDRGGFSNQPQHF.